These T cell receptor beta chains were read from a single sample in a study of T cells after yellow fever vaccination. Each CDR3 protein is one row after TCRdb ran MiXCR on the 5' RACE reads. The sample lists about 160,000 distinct CDR3 sequences; around 7.3% were seen once. The sample consisted of CD4+ T cells sorted from PBMCs, taken less than 6 days after the first yellow fever vaccination. The origin of the receptors is a man aged 18-30 years who received the YFV17D yellow fever vaccine. Both conserved end residues are part of each CDR3. D genes are given only for firm matches. The size field is filled for only some rows; it gives once, few, many or a size class.

CDR3: CASMWGGLSSYNEQFF
DNA: TGTGCCAGCATGTGGGGGGGATTGAGCTCCTACAATGAGCAGTTCTTC
size: few
J: TRBJ2-1
D: TRBD2
V: TRBV5-4

CDR3: CASTTGQGGSGDTQYF
DNA: TGTGCCAGCACCACCGGGCAGGGAGGTTCCGGAGATACGCAGTATTTT
size: many
J: TRBJ2-3
D: .
V: TRBV12-3/TRBV12-4

CDR3: CASSLGLAGSQETQYF
DNA: TGTGCCAGCAGCCTTGGACTAGCGGGGAGCCAAGAGACCCAGTACTTC
size: many
J: TRBJ2-5
D: TRBD2
V: TRBV7-2

CDR3: CASSPQATHFTGELFF
DNA: TGTGCCAGCAGCCCCCAAGCCACTCATTTCACCGGGGAGCTGTTTTTT
size: many
J: TRBJ2-2
D: .
V: TRBV7-8

CDR3: CSAWWWGARNTQYF
DNA: TGCAGTGCTTGGTGGTGGGGGGCACGGAATACGCAGTATTTT
size: many
J: TRBJ2-3
D: .
V: TRBV20-1

CDR3: CASSPGLFTGELFF
DNA: TGTGCCAGCAGCCCCGGGCTCTTCACCGGGGAGCTGTTTTTT
size: .
J: TRBJ2-2
D: .
V: TRBV13

CDR3: CASSHLFRGHSGNTIYF
DNA: TGCGCCAGCAGCCACCTCTTCAGGGGTCACTCTGGAAACACCATATATTTT
size: .
J: TRBJ1-3
D: .
V: TRBV4-1

CDR3: CASSHHDRPDTEAFF
DNA: TGTGCCAGCAGCCATCACGACAGGCCGGACACTGAAGCTTTCTTT
size: many
J: TRBJ1-1
D: .
V: TRBV3-1

CDR3: CASSLGEGNSGANVLTF
DNA: TGTGCCAGCAGCTTAGGCGAGGGGAACTCTGGGGCCAACGTCCTGACTTTC
size: .
J: TRBJ2-6
D: .
V: TRBV13

CDR3: CASSYWGQKNTGELFF
DNA: TGTGCCAGCAGTTACTGGGGACAGAAGAACACCGGGGAGCTGTTTTTT
size: many
J: TRBJ2-2
D: TRBD1
V: TRBV6-5

CDR3: CASCDTYEQYF
DNA: TGTGCCAGCTGCGACACCTACGAGCAGTACTTC
size: once
J: TRBJ2-7
D: .
V: TRBV7-9

CDR3: CASSGEGRGTQYF
DNA: TGTGCCAGCAGCGGTGAGGGGAGAGGGACCCAGTACTTC
size: many
J: TRBJ2-5
D: .
V: TRBV5-4

CDR3: CSARPSSHNQPQHF
DNA: TGCAGTGCTAGACCCTCGAGCCACAATCAGCCCCAGCATTTT
size: few
J: TRBJ1-5
D: .
V: TRBV20-1

CDR3: CSARARFGNTEAFF
DNA: TGCAGTGCTAGGGCGAGATTTGGGAACACTGAAGCTTTCTTT
size: many
J: TRBJ1-1
D: .
V: TRBV20-1

CDR3: CASSLVRGGYEQYF
DNA: TGTGCCAGCAGCTTAGTCCGGGGCGGCTACGAGCAGTACTTC
size: many
J: TRBJ2-7
D: .
V: TRBV7-2

CDR3: CASSPNGQNYGYTF
DNA: TGTGCCAGCAGCCCAAATGGGCAGAACTATGGCTACACCTTC
size: many
J: TRBJ1-2
D: .
V: TRBV11-2

CDR3: CASNLDRSSTDTQYF
DNA: TGCGCCAGCAACCTGGACAGATCTAGCACAGATACGCAGTATTTT
size: few
J: TRBJ2-3
D: .
V: TRBV5-1

CDR3: CSARHYRGIGDTQYF
DNA: TGCAGTGCTCGCCACTACAGGGGAATTGGAGATACGCAGTATTTT
size: many
J: TRBJ2-3
D: TRBD1
V: TRBV20-1

CDR3: CASSHDRAEAFF
DNA: TGTGCCAGCAGTCACGACAGGGCTGAAGCTTTCTTT
size: many
J: TRBJ1-1
D: TRBD1
V: TRBV12-3/TRBV12-4

CDR3: CASRRGQINNEQFF
DNA: TGTGCCAGCAGGAGGGGACAGATAAACAATGAGCAGTTCTTC
size: many
J: TRBJ2-1
D: TRBD1
V: TRBV6-5

CDR3: CASSPIGGRGEKLFF
DNA: TGCGCCAGCAGCCCGATCGGGGGGCGCGGTGAAAAACTGTTTTTT
size: .
J: TRBJ1-4
D: .
V: TRBV5-1

CDR3: CASSGGGEETQYF
DNA: TGCGCCAGCAGCGGCGGGGGGGAAGAGACCCAGTACTTC
size: few
J: TRBJ2-5
D: TRBD2
V: TRBV5-1

CDR3: CASNPDEETQYF
DNA: TGCGCCAGCAATCCAGACGAAGAGACCCAGTACTTC
size: few
J: TRBJ2-5
D: .
V: TRBV5-1

CDR3: CSASGVAVGNSPLHF
DNA: TGCAGTGCCTCCGGGGTGGCGGTGGGAAATTCACCCCTCCACTTT
size: many
J: TRBJ1-6
D: .
V: TRBV20-1

CDR3: CASSADRASYEQYF
DNA: TGTGCCAGCAGTGCCGACAGGGCCTCCTACGAGCAGTACTTC
size: many
J: TRBJ2-7
D: TRBD1
V: TRBV12-3/TRBV12-4

CDR3: CASSSRLAGGFGELFF
DNA: TGTGCCAGTAGTTCACGACTAGCGGGGGGCTTCGGGGAGCTGTTTTTT
size: .
J: TRBJ2-2
D: TRBD2
V: TRBV19

CDR3: CSSSSGVVGPSEQYF
DNA: TGCTCCAGCAGCTCAGGGGTAGTCGGCCCCTCGGAGCAGTACTTC
size: .
J: TRBJ2-7
D: .
V: TRBV4-1

CDR3: CASSLVGGEGNYGYTF
DNA: TGCGCCAGCAGCTTGGTCGGCGGAGAGGGTAACTATGGCTACACCTTC
size: many
J: TRBJ1-2
D: .
V: TRBV5-1

CDR3: CASTSSTDTQYF
DNA: TGTGCCAGCACCTCCAGCACAGATACGCAGTATTTT
size: many
J: TRBJ2-3
D: .
V: TRBV6-5

CDR3: CASSWADRDYGYTF
DNA: TGTGCCAGCAGCTGGGCGGACAGAGACTATGGCTACACCTTC
size: .
J: TRBJ1-2
D: .
V: TRBV5-6

CDR3: CASSPSGGAADTQYF
DNA: TGTGCCAGCAGTCCTAGCGGGGGGGCGGCAGATACGCAGTATTTT
size: many
J: TRBJ2-3
D: TRBD2
V: TRBV6-5

CDR3: CASSYGRGGYEQYF
DNA: TGTGCCAGCAGTTACGGCAGGGGTGGCTACGAGCAGTACTTC
size: .
J: TRBJ2-7
D: .
V: TRBV6-5

CDR3: CASSQDPSSQETQYF
DNA: TGTGCCAGCAGCCAAGATCCGTCATCCCAAGAGACCCAGTACTTC
size: many
J: TRBJ2-5
D: .
V: TRBV3-1

CDR3: CASCRAGGTDTQYF
DNA: TGTGCCAGCTGCAGGGCGGGGGGTACAGATACGCAGTATTTT
size: .
J: TRBJ2-3
D: TRBD2
V: TRBV6-2/TRBV6-3

CDR3: CASSATSGGLRNEQFF
DNA: TGTGCCAGCAGCGCGACTAGCGGGGGGCTTCGCAATGAGCAGTTCTTC
size: .
J: TRBJ2-1
D: TRBD2
V: TRBV5-4

CDR3: CASSSSLWTGNTGELFF
DNA: TGTGCCAGCAGCTCATCTCTTTGGACAGGGAACACCGGGGAGCTGTTTTTT
size: many
J: TRBJ2-2
D: TRBD1
V: TRBV7-8

CDR3: CASSLQGSCEAFF
DNA: TGTGCCAGCAGCTTACAGGGGTCTTGTGAAGCTTTCTTT
size: once
J: TRBJ1-1
D: .
V: TRBV11-2

CDR3: CASSIDRRHWTGELFF
DNA: TGTGCCAGTAGTATAGATCGTAGACACTGGACCGGGGAGCTGTTTTTT
size: few
J: TRBJ2-2
D: .
V: TRBV19

CDR3: CASSQGIVRAFSYNEQFF
DNA: TGCGCCAGCAGCCAAGGGATCGTTAGGGCTTTCTCCTACAATGAGCAGTTCTTC
size: few
J: TRBJ2-1
D: .
V: TRBV4-1

CDR3: CATEGVFGTDTQYF
DNA: TGTGCCACCGAGGGGGTTTTTGGCACAGATACGCAGTATTTT
size: many
J: TRBJ2-3
D: .
V: TRBV24-1

CDR3: CASSLSRAMETQYF
DNA: TGTGCCAGCAGTTTATCCAGGGCGATGGAGACCCAGTACTTC
size: .
J: TRBJ2-5
D: .
V: TRBV27

CDR3: CSARLAGGAGEQFF
DNA: TGCAGTGCTAGGCTAGCGGGGGGGGCGGGGGAGCAGTTCTTC
size: few
J: TRBJ2-1
D: TRBD2
V: TRBV20-1

CDR3: CASSLGDFTSGQFF
DNA: TGTGCCAGCAGCTTAGGAGACTTCACCTCCGGGCAGTTCTTC
size: many
J: TRBJ2-1
D: .
V: TRBV11-2

CDR3: CASSLAARVGTLHF
DNA: TGTGCCAGCAGCTTAGCGGCCAGGGTCGGCACCCTCCACTTT
size: once
J: TRBJ1-6
D: .
V: TRBV7-2

CDR3: CSAPRDAGGYTF
DNA: TGCAGTGCTCCCCGGGACGCGGGAGGCTACACCTTC
size: many
J: TRBJ1-2
D: .
V: TRBV20-1

CDR3: CASSITGTPNTGELFF
DNA: TGCGCCAGCAGCATAACCGGGACTCCAAACACCGGGGAGCTGTTTTTT
size: .
J: TRBJ2-2
D: .
V: TRBV5-1

CDR3: CASSLGTLSQETQYF
DNA: TGTGCCAGCAGCTTAGGCACCTTGTCCCAAGAGACCCAGTACTTC
size: many
J: TRBJ2-5
D: .
V: TRBV7-2

CDR3: CASSPPTGMGAGELFF
DNA: TGTGCCAGCAGTCCCCCAACAGGGATGGGCGCCGGGGAGCTGTTTTTT
size: many
J: TRBJ2-2
D: .
V: TRBV11-2

CDR3: CASSAQGGQPQHF
DNA: TGTGCCAGCAGTGCTCAGGGTGGCCAGCCCCAGCATTTT
size: few
J: TRBJ1-5
D: .
V: TRBV6-4

CDR3: CASSSGSLGETQYF
DNA: TGCGCCAGCAGCTCCGGTTCCCTAGGGGAGACCCAGTACTTC
size: few
J: TRBJ2-5
D: .
V: TRBV5-1

CDR3: CASSPRVEETQYF
DNA: TGTGCCAGCTCACCCCGGGTCGAAGAGACCCAGTACTTC
size: many
J: TRBJ2-5
D: .
V: TRBV18

CDR3: CASSSALTGHTEAFF
DNA: TGCGCCAGCAGCTCGGCCCTGACAGGTCACACTGAAGCTTTCTTT
size: few
J: TRBJ1-1
D: .
V: TRBV5-1